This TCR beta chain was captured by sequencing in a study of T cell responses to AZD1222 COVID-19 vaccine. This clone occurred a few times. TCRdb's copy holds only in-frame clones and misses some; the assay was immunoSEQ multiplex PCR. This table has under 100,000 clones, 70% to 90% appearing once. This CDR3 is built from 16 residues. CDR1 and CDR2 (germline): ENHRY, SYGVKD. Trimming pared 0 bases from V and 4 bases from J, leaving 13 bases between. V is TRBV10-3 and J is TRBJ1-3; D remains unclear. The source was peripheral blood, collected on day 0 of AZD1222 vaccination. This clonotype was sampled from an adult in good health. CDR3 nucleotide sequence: TGTGCCATCAGTGAGTCTGAGGGAGCGTCAGGAAACACCATATATTTT. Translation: CAISESEGASGNTIYF.